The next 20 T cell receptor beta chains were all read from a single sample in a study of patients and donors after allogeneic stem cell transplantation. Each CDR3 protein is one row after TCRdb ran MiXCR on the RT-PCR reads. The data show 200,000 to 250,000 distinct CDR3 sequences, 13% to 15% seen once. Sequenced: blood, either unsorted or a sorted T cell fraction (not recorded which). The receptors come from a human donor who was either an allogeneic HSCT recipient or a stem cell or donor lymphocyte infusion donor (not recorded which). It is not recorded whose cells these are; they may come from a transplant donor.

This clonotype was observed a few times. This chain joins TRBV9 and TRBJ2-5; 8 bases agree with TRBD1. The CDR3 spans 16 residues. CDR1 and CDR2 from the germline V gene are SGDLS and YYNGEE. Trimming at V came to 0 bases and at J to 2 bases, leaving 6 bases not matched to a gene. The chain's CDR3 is CASSVAPGQGQETQYF. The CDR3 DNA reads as TGTGCCAGCAGCGTAGCCCCCGGACAGGGACAAGAGACCCAGTACTTC. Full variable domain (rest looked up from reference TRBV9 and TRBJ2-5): DSGVTQTPKHLITATGQRVTLRCSPRSGDLSVYWYQQSLDQGLQFLIQYYNGEERAKGNILERFSAQQFPDLHSELNLSSLELGDSALYFCASSVAPGQGQETQYFGPGTRLLVL.

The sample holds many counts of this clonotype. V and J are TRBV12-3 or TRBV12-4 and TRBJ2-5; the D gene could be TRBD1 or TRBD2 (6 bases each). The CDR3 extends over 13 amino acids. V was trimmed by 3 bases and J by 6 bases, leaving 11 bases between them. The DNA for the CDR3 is TGTGCCAGCAGTTTGGTAGGGGGGAAGACCCAGTACTTC. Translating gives CASSLVGGKTQYF.

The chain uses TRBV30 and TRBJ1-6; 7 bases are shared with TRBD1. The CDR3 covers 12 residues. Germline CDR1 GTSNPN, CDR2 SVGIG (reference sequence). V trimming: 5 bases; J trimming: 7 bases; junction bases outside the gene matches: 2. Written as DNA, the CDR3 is TGTGCCTGGCAGGGGGGGAATTCACCCCTCCACTTT. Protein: CAWQGGNSPLHF.

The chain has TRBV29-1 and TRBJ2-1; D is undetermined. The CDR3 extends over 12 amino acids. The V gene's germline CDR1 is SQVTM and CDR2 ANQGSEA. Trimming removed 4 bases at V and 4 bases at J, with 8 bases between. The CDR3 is CSVAFTYNEQFF. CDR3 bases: TGCAGCGTTGCATTCACATACAATGAGCAGTTCTTC.

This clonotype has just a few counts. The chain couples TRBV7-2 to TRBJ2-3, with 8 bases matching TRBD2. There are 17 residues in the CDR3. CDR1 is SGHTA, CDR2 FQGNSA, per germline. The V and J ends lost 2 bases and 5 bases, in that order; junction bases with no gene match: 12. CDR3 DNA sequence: TGTGCCAGCAGCTTACCGGTACGGGGGGGCCGCAGAGATACGCAGTATTTT. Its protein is CASSLPVRGGRRDTQYF.

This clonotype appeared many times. This CDR3 reads CASSFVGGGSGANVLTF. In DNA, the CDR3 is TGCGCCAGCAGCTTTGTGGGAGGGGGATCTGGGGCCAACGTCCTGACTTTC. The V and J genes are TRBV5-1 and TRBJ2-6; D perhaps matches TRBD2 (7 bases). CDR3 size: 17 residues. Germline V gene lookup returns CDR1 SGHRS and CDR2 YFSETQ. V lost 2 bases to trimming and J lost 1 base, with 13 bases between them.

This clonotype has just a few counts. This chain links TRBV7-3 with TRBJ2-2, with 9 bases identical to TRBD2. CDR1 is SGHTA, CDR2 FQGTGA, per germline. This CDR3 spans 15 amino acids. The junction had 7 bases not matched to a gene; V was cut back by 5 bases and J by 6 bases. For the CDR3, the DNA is TGTGCCAGCAGCCCTAGTAGCGGGAGATCCGGGGAGCTGTTTTTT. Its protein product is CASSPSSGRSGELFF.

The CDR3 is CASSPGDRDRNLYGYTF. The CDR3 nucleotides read TGTGCCAGCTCACCTGGTGACCGGGACAGGAACCTCTATGGCTACACCTTC. V is TRBV18 and J is TRBJ1-2; TRBD1 agrees at 8 bases. The CDR3 contains 17 residues. The V gene end was trimmed by 3 bases and the J gene end by 4 bases; junction bases not matched to a gene: 13. The germline V gene has CDR1 KGHSH and CDR2 LQKENI. Full variable domain (outside the CDR3, taken from reference TRBV18 and TRBJ1-2): NAGVMQNPRHLVRRRGQEARLRCSPMKGHSHVYWYRQLPEEGLKFMVYLQKENIIDESGMPKERFSAEFPKEGPSILRIQQVVRGDSAAYFCASSPGDRDRNLYGYTFGSGTRLTVV.

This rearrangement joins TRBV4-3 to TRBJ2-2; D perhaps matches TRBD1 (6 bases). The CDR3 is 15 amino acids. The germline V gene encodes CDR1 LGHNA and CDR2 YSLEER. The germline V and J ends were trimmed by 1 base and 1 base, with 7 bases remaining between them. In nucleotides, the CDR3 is TGCGCCAGCAGCCAAGGACAGGTGAACACCGGGGAGCTGTTTTTT. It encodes CASSQGQVNTGELFF.

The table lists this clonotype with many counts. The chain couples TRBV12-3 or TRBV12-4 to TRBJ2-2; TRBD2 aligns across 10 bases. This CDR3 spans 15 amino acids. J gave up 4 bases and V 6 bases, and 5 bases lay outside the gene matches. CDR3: CASRSLAGSTGELFF. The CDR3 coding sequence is TGTGCCAGCAGGTCACTAGCGGGATCCACCGGGGAGCTGTTTTTT.

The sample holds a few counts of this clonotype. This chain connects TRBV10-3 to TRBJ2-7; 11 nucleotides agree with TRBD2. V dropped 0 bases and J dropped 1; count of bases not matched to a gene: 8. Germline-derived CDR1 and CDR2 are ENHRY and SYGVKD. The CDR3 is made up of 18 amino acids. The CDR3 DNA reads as TGTGCCATCAGTGAGTCCGGGGTGGGGACTAGCGGATCCTACGAGCAGTACTTC. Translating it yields CAISESGVGTSGSYEQYF.

The CDR3 bases are TGTGCCAGTAGTAGGGGGTTTGAGGGGGCGGGTCAGCCCCAGCATTTT. Translating it yields CASSRGFEGAGQPQHF. J is TRBJ1-5 and V is TRBV19; TRBD1 aligns across 7 bases. CDR1 LNHDA and CDR2 SQIVND come from the germline V gene (reference sequence). V shed 4 bases, J shed 6 bases, and the junction held 12 bases outside the gene matches. This CDR3 is 16 amino acids long.

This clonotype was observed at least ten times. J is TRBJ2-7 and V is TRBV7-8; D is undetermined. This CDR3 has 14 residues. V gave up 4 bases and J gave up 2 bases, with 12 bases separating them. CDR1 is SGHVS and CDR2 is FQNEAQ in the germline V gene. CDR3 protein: CASSSGPTAYEQYF. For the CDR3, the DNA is TGTGCCAGCAGCTCCGGGCCAACAGCCTACGAGCAGTACTTC.

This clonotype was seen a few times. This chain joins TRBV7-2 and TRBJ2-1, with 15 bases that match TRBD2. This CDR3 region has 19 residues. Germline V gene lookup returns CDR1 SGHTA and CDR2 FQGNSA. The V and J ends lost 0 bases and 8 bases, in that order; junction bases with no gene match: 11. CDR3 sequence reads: CASSLAPGLAGGAWDEQFF. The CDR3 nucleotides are TGTGCCAGCAGCTTAGCCCCGGGACTAGCGGGAGGAGCATGGGATGAGCAGTTCTTC.

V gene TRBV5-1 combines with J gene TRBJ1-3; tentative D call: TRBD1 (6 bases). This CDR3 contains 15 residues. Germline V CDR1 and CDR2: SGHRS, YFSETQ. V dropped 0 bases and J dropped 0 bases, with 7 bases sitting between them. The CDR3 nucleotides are TGCGCCAGCAGCTTGGGCAGGGGCTCTGGAAACACCATATATTTT. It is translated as CASSLGRGSGNTIYF.

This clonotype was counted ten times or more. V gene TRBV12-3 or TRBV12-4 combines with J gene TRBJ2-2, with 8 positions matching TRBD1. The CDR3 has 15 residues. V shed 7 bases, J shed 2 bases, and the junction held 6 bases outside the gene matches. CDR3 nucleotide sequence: TGTGCCAGCACCCCGACAGGGGCTAACACCGGGGAGCTGTTTTTT. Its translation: CASTPTGANTGELFF.

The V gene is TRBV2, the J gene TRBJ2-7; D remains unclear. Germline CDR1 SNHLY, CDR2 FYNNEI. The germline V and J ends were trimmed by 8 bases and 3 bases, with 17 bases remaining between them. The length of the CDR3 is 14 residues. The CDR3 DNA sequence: TGTGCCAGCTCAAGTGCCCTTACTCGCTACGAGCAGTACTTC. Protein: CASSSALTRYEQYF.

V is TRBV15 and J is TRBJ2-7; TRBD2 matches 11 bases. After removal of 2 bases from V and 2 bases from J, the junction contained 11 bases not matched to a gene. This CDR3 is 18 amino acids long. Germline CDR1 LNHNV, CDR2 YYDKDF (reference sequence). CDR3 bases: TGTGCCACCAGCAGAAACGTAGGACTAGCGGGTTCCACCTACGAGCAGTACTTC. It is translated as CATSRNVGLAGSTYEQYF.

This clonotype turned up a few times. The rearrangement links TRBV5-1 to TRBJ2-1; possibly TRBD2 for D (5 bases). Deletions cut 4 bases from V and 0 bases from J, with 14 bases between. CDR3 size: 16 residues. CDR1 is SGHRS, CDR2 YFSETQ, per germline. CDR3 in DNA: TGCGCCAGCAGCGTCTGGGTAGGGAGCTCCTACAATGAGCAGTTCTTC. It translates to CASSVWVGSSYNEQFF.

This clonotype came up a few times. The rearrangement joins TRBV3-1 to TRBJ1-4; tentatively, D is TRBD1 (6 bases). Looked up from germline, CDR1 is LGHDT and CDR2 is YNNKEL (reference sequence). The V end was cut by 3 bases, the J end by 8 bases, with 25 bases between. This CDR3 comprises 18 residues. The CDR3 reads CASSHHKTSTGRGEKLFF. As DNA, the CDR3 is TGTGCCAGCAGCCACCATAAAACTTCGACAGGAAGAGGAGAAAAACTGTTTTTT. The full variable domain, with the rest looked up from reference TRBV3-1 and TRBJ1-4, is DTAVSQTPKYLVTQMGNDKSIKCEQNLGHDTMYWYKQDSKKFLKIMFSYNNKELIINETVPNRFSPKSPDKAHLNLHINSLELGDSAVYFCASSHHKTSTGRGEKLFFGSGTQLSVL.